This TCR beta chain was documented in a study of regulatory T cells in long-lasting Graves disease. Study observations and caveats: Persistent patients had a count of shared public clonotypes (under 3,000) that exceeded that of new patients (almost 1,000).

For this clonotype: Its antigen is unknown.

TCR beta libraries were built with iRepertoire HTBI primers and Arm-PCR of CDR3 regions. Via MiXCR, TCRdb re-called the multiplex PCR reads, giving one row per CDR3 protein. The sample holds 650,000 to 700,000 distinct CDR3 sequences, 25% to 30% seen once. As for time point: persistent/refractory GD, antithyroid drugs over 5 years with positive TRAb. Preparation of the TCR library used RNA extracted from PBMCs. With EDTA tubes as the receptacles, around 10 milliliters of peripheral blood were drawn. The germline CDR1 and CDR2 sequences are SGDLS and YYNGEE. Unmatched junction bases numbered 3, after V lost 3 bases and J lost 0 bases. This CDR3 has 15 amino acids.

Sequencing used peripheral blood mononuclear cells (PBMCs), obtained when the disease was refractory, from a patient treated with antithyroid drugs. The receptor was isolated from a female donor with Graves disease. This sequence joins TRBV9 and TRBJ2-7; 10 bases are a match to TRBD1. The CDR3 sequence: CASSAGTGASYEQYF. Here the CDR3 DNA reads TGTGCCAGCAGCGCCGGGACAGGGGCCTCCTACGAGCAGTACTTC.